This is a list of T cell receptor beta chains from one sample in a study of blood T cell repertoires in COVID-19. The repertoire was sequenced with immunoSEQ multiplex PCR; TCRdb's copy has only in-frame clones and lacks some. In the table there are some 300,000 clones, nearly 90% of which are singletons. The sequencing sample was made of peripheral blood. The receptor set was obtained from a woman aged 25 to 39 with COVID-19, enrolled during active disease. Each CDR3 is given with its conserved first and last residue. Each record gives: V gene, clone size, D gene, J gene, CDR3 length, CDR3 DNA, CDR3 protein. A D gene is named only where the DNA matches it firmly. The size of a clone is reported for some rows only, either as once, few or many, or as a class for expanded clones.

TRBV19,NA,NA,TRBJ1-5,15,TGTGCCAGTAGTATAGTTGGGGGCGCAGGTCAGCCCCAGCATTTT,CASSIVGGAGQPQHF
TRBV2,once,TRBD1,TRBJ2-2,15,TGTGCCAGCAGTCCGAACAGGGGGAACACCGGGGAGCTGTTTTTT,CASSPNRGNTGELFF
TRBV3-1/TRBV3-2,NA,NA,TRBJ2-5,13,TGTGCCAGCAGCCAAGCCCTCCAAGAGACCCAGTACTTC,CASSQALQETQYF
TRBV13,NA,TRBD2,TRBJ2-3,15,TGTGCCAGCAGCTCCTCCGGGGGGTACACAGATACGCAGTATTTT,CASSSSGGYTDTQYF
TRBV3-1/TRBV3-2,NA,NA,TRBJ1-1,14,TGTGCCAGCAGCCAAGATGCGGGTTCCATCGAAGCTTTCTTT,CASSQDAGSIEAFF
TRBV6-5,NA,NA,TRBJ1-1,12,TGTGCCACCGCGGCCACGGTGACTGAAGCTTTCTTT,CATAATVTEAFF
TRBV2,NA,NA,TRBJ1-5,15,TGTGCCACCAAGAGCGGGTCGGGGAGATCGCAGCCCCAGCATTTT,CATKSGSGRSQPQHF
TRBV7-2,NA,TRBD1,TRBJ2-7,15,TGTGCCAGCAGCTCCCAACCGGCAGGGGGTGGGGAGCAGTACTTC,CASSSQPAGGGEQYF
TRBV5-5,NA,NA,TRBJ1-4,16,TGTGCCAGCAGCCCGATACCCCAGGGGACCCTCGCGGAACTGTTTTTT,CASSPIPQGTLAELFF
TRBV7-2,few,TRBD1,TRBJ1-1,15,TGTGCCAGCAGCAGACCCAACAGGGGTTTGGCTGAAGCTTTCTTT,CASSRPNRGLAEAFF
TRBV3-1/TRBV3-2,once,TRBD1,TRBJ2-5,18,TGTGCCAGCAGCCAAGAAGTCGGAGACAGGGGGCTCGGGGAGACCCAGTACTTC,CASSQEVGDRGLGETQYF
TRBV6-5,NA,NA,TRBJ1-6,14,TGTGCCAGCAGTTACTCACCCAATAGCTCACCCCTCCACTTT,CASSYSPNSSPLHF
TRBV19,NA,NA,TRBJ1-1,13,TGTGCCAGTAGACAACAGGGTAACACTGAAGCTTTCTTT,CASRQQGNTEAFF
TRBV28,NA,NA,TRBJ2-3,12,TGTGCCAGCAGTTTGTCCCGAGATACGCAGTATTTT,CASSLSRDTQYF
TRBV30,NA,NA,TRBJ1-4,15,TGTGCCTGGAGTGCCAACACGGGAGTTAATGAAAAACTGTTTTTT,CAWSANTGVNEKLFF
TRBV7-2,NA,NA,TRBJ2-3,13,TGTGCCAGCAGCCAAGACAAGCCAGATACGCAGTATTTT,CASSQDKPDTQYF
TRBV6-2/TRBV6-3,NA,NA,TRBJ2-1,15,TGTGCCAGCAGTTACCCGGGGGAGATTTACAATGAGCAGTTCTTC,CASSYPGEIYNEQFF
TRBV7-2,once,TRBD1,TRBJ1-2,13,TGTGCCAGCAGCTTAGGACAGGGCGGCGGCTACACCTTC,CASSLGQGGGYTF
TRBV28,NA,TRBD2,TRBJ2-1,14,TGTGCCAGCACCCCAAGCCTAGCGGCCAATGAGCAGTTCTTC,CASTPSLAANEQFF
TRBV6-1,NA,TRBD1,TRBJ1-2,14,TGTGCCAGCAGTGAAGCACAGGGGGCTGTTGGCTACACCTTC,CASSEAQGAVGYTF
TRBV6-5,NA,TRBD1,TRBJ2-2,14,TGTGCCAGCAGTTCACAGGGGGCCACCGGGGAGCTGTTTTTT,CASSSQGATGELFF
TRBV2,once,TRBD1,TRBJ1-2,14,TGTGCCAGCAGGGGACAGGGGGGGCGAGGCGGCTACACCTTC,CASRGQGGRGGYTF
TRBV29-1,NA,TRBD2,TRBJ2-3,13,TGCAGCGTTGGGACTAGCGTGCCAGATACGCAGTATTTT,CSVGTSVPDTQYF
TRBV7-9,NA,NA,TRBJ1-2,14,TGTGCCAGCAGCCTGATGGGCCCGAACTATGGCTACACCTTC,CASSLMGPNYGYTF
TRBV5-8,NA,NA,TRBJ1-3,18,TGTGCCAGCAGCCCGAGGGCCGTCGCTGCACCCTCTGGAAACACCATATATTTT,CASSPRAVAAPSGNTIYF
TRBV5-1,NA,NA,TRBJ2-2,15,TGCGCCAGCAGCTTGGGTGGGGCCGGAGCTCGGGAGCTGTTTTTT,CASSLGGAGARELFF
TRBV5-6,NA,TRBD2,TRBJ2-1,16,TGTGCCAGCAGCGTCCTAGCGGGGGTCTCCTACAATGAGCAGTTCTTC,CASSVLAGVSYNEQFF
TRBV7-8,NA,TRBD1,TRBJ1-6,17,TGTGCCAGCAGCTTCCGCAGTGACAGGGGAAACAATTCACCCCTCCACTTT,CASSFRSDRGNNSPLHF
TRBV5-1,once,TRBD1,TRBJ1-2,14,TGCGCCAGCAGCTTGGCAACTTTAGACAGGGGGAACACCTTC,CASSLATLDRGNTF
TRBV2,NA,TRBD1,TRBJ1-3,17,TGTGCCAGCACGTCGGACAGGGTACTCGCGACTGGAAACACCATATATTTT,CASTSDRVLATGNTIYF
TRBV6-1,NA,TRBD1,TRBJ2-1,16,TGTGCCAGCAGTGCCAGAGGGACAGGGGGCCACAATGAGCAGTTCTTC,CASSARGTGGHNEQFF
TRBV19,once,NA,TRBJ2-3,15,TGTGCCAGTATCGCCGGAGGGGGCGGCACAGATACGCAGTATTTT,CASIAGGGGTDTQYF
TRBV3-1/TRBV3-2,NA,TRBD2,TRBJ2-1,14,TGTGCCAGCAGCCTGAGCGGGGGGGCCGATGAGCAGTTCTTC,CASSLSGGADEQFF
TRBV3-1/TRBV3-2,NA,NA,TRBJ1-2,14,TGTGCCAGCAGCCAAGACCATGCAGGGCGAGGCTACACCTTC,CASSQDHAGRGYTF
TRBV27,once,TRBD1,TRBJ1-3,15,TGTGCCAGCAGTGAAGGGACAGCCTCTGGAAACACCATATATTTT,CASSEGTASGNTIYF
TRBV28,NA,TRBD2,TRBJ2-1,15,TGTGCCAGCAGTCGACTAGCGGGGGGGCACAATGAGCAGTTCTTC,CASSRLAGGHNEQFF
TRBV5-5,NA,NA,TRBJ2-2,18,TGTGCCAGCAGCTTGATTGCCCTCGGGGGGCCGAACACCGGGGAGCTGTTTTTT,CASSLIALGGPNTGELFF
TRBV7-6,NA,NA,TRBJ1-6,20,TGTGCCAGCAGCTTAGCGGCTAACTACAACGGCCAAAATTATAATTCACCCCTCCACTTT,CASSLAANYNGQNYNSPLHF
TRBV27,NA,NA,TRBJ2-1,13,TGTGCCAGCAGTTTGGGTACGGGCAATGAGCAGTTCTTC,CASSLGTGNEQFF
TRBV27,NA,TRBD1,TRBJ1-1,14,TGTGCCAGCAGTTTAAAGGGGACAGGGGGAAAAGCTTTCTTT,CASSLKGTGGKAFF
TRBV27,once,NA,TRBJ2-5,14,TGTGCCAGCAGTCCAGAACCTCTGGTGGAGACCCAGTACTTC,CASSPEPLVETQYF
TRBV27,NA,NA,TRBJ1-2,13,TGTGCCAGCAGTGTCAGGTTATCGGCTGGCTACACCTTC,CASSVRLSAGYTF
TRBV5-5,NA,NA,TRBJ1-3,14,TGTGCCAGCAGCTTGGGCGGGGCTGGAAACACCATATATTTT,CASSLGGAGNTIYF
TRBV15,NA,TRBD2,TRBJ2-1,18,TGTGCCACCAGCAGAGATGTGGGAGCGGGGGGGTCCTACAATGAGCAGTTCTTC,CATSRDVGAGGSYNEQFF
TRBV14,NA,TRBD1,TRBJ2-1,17,TGTGCCAGCAGCCCCCATAGGGGGCTAAGCTCCTACAATGAGCAGTTCTTC,CASSPHRGLSSYNEQFF
TRBV10-3,NA,TRBD2,TRBJ2-5,15,TGTGCCATCAAAGCCGCTCGGGGGGGCTGGGAGACCCAGTACTTC,CAIKAARGGWETQYF
TRBV6-6,NA,TRBD1,TRBJ1-1,16,TGTGCCAGCAGTTACCGACAGGGTCTTGGTGGGACTGAAGCTTTCTTT,CASSYRQGLGGTEAFF
TRBV7-2,NA,NA,TRBJ2-5,16,TGTGCCAGCACCCTCTCACGTCTTGGGTCGGGAGAGACCCAGTACTTC,CASTLSRLGSGETQYF